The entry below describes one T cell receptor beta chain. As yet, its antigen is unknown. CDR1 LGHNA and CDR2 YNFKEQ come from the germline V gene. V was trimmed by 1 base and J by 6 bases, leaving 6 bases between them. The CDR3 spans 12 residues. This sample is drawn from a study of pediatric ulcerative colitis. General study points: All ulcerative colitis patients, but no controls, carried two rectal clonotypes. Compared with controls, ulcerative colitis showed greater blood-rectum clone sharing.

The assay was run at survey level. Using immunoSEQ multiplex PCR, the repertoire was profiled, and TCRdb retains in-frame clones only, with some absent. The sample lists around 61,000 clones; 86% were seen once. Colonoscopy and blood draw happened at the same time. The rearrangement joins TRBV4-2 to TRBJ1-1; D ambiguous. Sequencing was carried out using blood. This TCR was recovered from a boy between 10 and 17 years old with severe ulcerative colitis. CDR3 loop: CASSQGLAEAFF. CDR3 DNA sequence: TGTGCCAGCAGCCAAGGGCTGGCTGAAGCTTTCTTT.